Presented here are 23 T cell receptor beta chains from one specimen sequenced in a study of persistence of HIV-infected CD4 T cells. The immunoSEQ assay was version 4, run in survey mode. The table came from immunoSEQ multiplex PCR; TCRdb's copy has only in-frame clones and leaves some out. The data show roughly 35,000 clones, approximately 86% seen once. Their antigens remain unidentified. This nonspecific control used anti-CD3/anti-CD28 bead stimulation of CD4+ T cells. Sorting selected CD4+ T cells upregulating both CD40 ligand and CD69. Sequenced material: CD4+ T cells sorted from PBMCs after roughly 18-hour stimulation, taken from a patient who received antiretroviral therapy. Receptor source: an adult man with HIV who was CMV-seropositive.

The chain is built from TRBV14 and TRBJ1-6; the D gene is possibly TRBD1 (6 bases). The germline CDR1 and CDR2 sequences are SGHDN and FVKESK. V was cut by 4 bases and J by 14 bases, with 24 bases left in between. The CDR3 totals 16 residues. In nucleotides, the CDR3 is TGTGCCAGCAGCCTTCGGCGGCCAGGGGCCCGCGGGGCCCTCCACTTT. It codes for CASSLRRPGARGALHF.

This clone showed up just a few times. V usage is TRBV2 and J usage is TRBJ1-5, with D possibly being TRBD1 (6 bases). The V gene's germline CDR1 is SNHLY and CDR2 FYNNEI. Trimming shortened V by 5 bases and J by 0 bases, and 11 bases separated the two germline ends. The CDR3 runs to 15 residues. The chain's CDR3 is CASSREGHSNQPQHF. CDR3 nucleotides: TGTGCCAGCAGTCGGGAGGGACATAGCAATCAGCCCCAGCATTTT.

With respect to this clone: Its ends do not fully match the called genes, so a read error is possible. This chain joins TRBV7-2 and TRBJ2-7, with D possibly being TRBD2 (6 bases). The germline CDR1 and CDR2 sequences are SGHTA and FQGNSA. This CDR3 comprises 15 residues. Here the CDR3 reads CASSLAGTGLFEQYF. In DNA form, the CDR3 reads TGTGCCAGCAGCCTAGCCGGGACGGGACTCTTTGAGCAGTACTTC.

The chain has TRBV20-1 and TRBJ2-5; D is ambiguous. The CDR3 extends over 11 amino acids. Looked up from germline, CDR1 is DFQATT and CDR2 is SNEGSKA (reference sequence). V was shortened by 2 bases and J by 7 bases, with 8 bases between the two germline ends. CDR3 protein: CSARRSSTQYF. The CDR3 region has the DNA TGCAGTGCTAGAAGGAGTTCGACCCAGTACTTC.

This clone has just one count. This rearrangement joins TRBV19 to TRBJ2-4; perhaps D is TRBD1 or TRBD2 (5 bases each). CDR1 and CDR2 from the germline V gene are LNHDA and SQIVND (reference sequence). The CDR3 spans 14 residues. Trimming pared 8 bases from V and 3 bases from J, leaving 14 bases between. The CDR3 bases are TGTGCCAGTCGGGACCCGGGAATCAAAAACATTCAGTACTTC. Translation gives CASRDPGIKNIQYF.

CDR3 residues: CASSPLFTSAEQYF. CDR3 bases: TGTGCCAGCAGCCCGCTATTCACTAGCGCCGAGCAGTACTTC. This chain joins TRBV3-1 (or the pseudogene TRBV3-2) and TRBJ2-7; 7 bases align to TRBD2. V shed 4 bases and J 6 bases; nucleotides not matched to a gene: 9. Germline CDR1 reads LGHDT; CDR2 reads YNNKEL (reference sequence). This CDR3 spans 14 amino acids.

The chain is built from TRBV18 and TRBJ1-3; no firm D call. CDR3 length: 15 amino acids. The germline CDR1 and CDR2 sequences are KGHSH and LQKENI. V lost 6 bases, J lost 6 bases, and 18 bases lay in between. Here the CDR3 reads CASSPSARPANTIYF. The CDR3 DNA is TGTGCCAGCTCCCCTTCCGCGAGACCTGCAAACACCATATATTTT.

This sequence joins TRBV12-3 or TRBV12-4 and TRBJ1-2, with TRBD1 matching over 8 bases. The J segment lost 8 bases and the V segment lost 5 bases, leaving 7 bases of the junction unmatched. The CDR3 runs 13 residues. The CDR3 DNA sequence: TGTGCCAGCAGTGTCCAGGGGGCCGGGGGCTACACCTTC. Amino acids: CASSVQGAGGYTF.

This chain uses TRBV6-5 with TRBJ2-1; D may be TRBD2 (5 bases). The V and J ends lost 6 bases and 7 bases respectively, with 13 bases between them. Per the germline V gene, CDR1 is MNHEY and CDR2 is SVGAGI. CDR3 length: 13 amino acids. The CDR3 region is CASRPDGLNEQFF. The CDR3 region has the DNA TGTGCCAGCAGACCGGACGGACTTAATGAGCAGTTCTTC.

This chain uses TRBV6-5 with TRBJ1-4; D remains unclear. The V end lost 0 bases, the J end lost 6 bases, and 8 bases lay between the germline ends. From germline, CDR1 is MNHEY and CDR2 SVGAGI. The CDR3 is 14 amino acids. The CDR3 bases are TGTGCCAGCAGTTACTCGATTGTGGATGAAAAACTGTTTTTT. Amino acid sequence: CASSYSIVDEKLFF.

The chain combines TRBV15 with TRBJ2-1; D gene uncertain. CDR3 length: 16 amino acids. V lost 5 bases and J 2 bases, leaving 16 bases between the germline ends. Germline CDR1 LNHNV, CDR2 YYDKDF (reference sequence). DNA for the CDR3: TGTGCCACCAGCGGAAAAACCTGGACGGCCTACAATGAGCAGTTCTTC. It yields the protein CATSGKTWTAYNEQFF.

The CDR3 DNA reads as TGTGCCAGCAGCTCGGGACGGTTAAGCTCTGGGGCCAACGTCCTGACTTTC. Its translation: CASSSGRLSSGANVLTF. The chain employs TRBV7-2 and TRBJ2-6; D may correspond to TRBD1 or TRBD2 (5 bases each). This CDR3 comprises 17 residues. The germline V and J ends were trimmed by 4 bases and 0 bases, with 13 bases remaining between them. Germline CDR1 and CDR2: SGHTA and FQGNSA. The full variable domain, with the rest looked up from reference TRBV7-2 and TRBJ2-6, is GAGVSQSPSNKVTEKGKDVELRCDPISGHTALYWYRQSLGQGLEFLIYFQGNSAPDKSGLPSDRFSAERTGGSVSTLTIQRTQQEDSAVYLCASSSGRLSSGANVLTFGAGSRLTVL.

The chain is built from TRBV19 and TRBJ1-5; D is perhaps TRBD1 (5 bases). Germline-derived CDR1 and CDR2 are LNHDA and SQIVND (reference sequence). Deletions cut 9 bases from V and 6 bases from J, with 27 bases between. The CDR3 runs to 17 residues. The CDR3: CASHGGIGTPAGQPQHF. The CDR3 nucleotides read TGTGCCAGCCACGGCGGTATTGGGACGCCGGCCGGTCAGCCCCAGCATTTT.

The rearrangement joins TRBV7-3 to TRBJ2-5, with D unclear. The CDR3 sequence is 12 residues long. The V end was cut by 5 bases, the J end by 5 bases, with 9 bases between. The germline gives CDR1 SGHTA, CDR2 FQGTGA. Here the CDR3 reads CASSQDGETQYF. CDR3 DNA sequence: TGTGCCAGCAGCCAGGATGGGGAGACCCAGTACTTC.

This sequence joins TRBV19 and TRBJ1-5; 7 bases are shared with TRBD1. V was pared by 7 bases and J by 4 bases, with 13 bases of the junction left unmatched. Germline loops: CDR1 LNHDA, CDR2 SQIVND (reference sequence). This CDR3 is built from 16 residues. The CDR3 protein is CASTLGGRGYNQPQHF. In nucleotides, the CDR3 is TGTGCCAGTACCTTGGGGGGCAGGGGGTATAATCAGCCCCAGCATTTT.

The V call is TRBV7-3, the J call TRBJ2-7, with 7 bases lining up with TRBD2. Germline trimming cut 5 bases from V and 5 bases from J; bases unmatched to any gene: 12. The CDR3 length is 15 residues. Per germline, CDR1 SGHTA and CDR2 FQGTGA. In nucleotides, the CDR3 is TGTGCCAGCAGCCCCCGGGGGGAGGGCCACGACGAGCAGTACTTC. Its translation is CASSPRGEGHDEQYF.

This clone was seen a few times. The gene calls are TRBV10-3 and TRBJ2-1, with TRBD2 as a possible D gene (8 bases). The CDR3 is 17 amino acids. Deletions cut 2 bases from V and 4 bases from J, with 18 bases between. CDR1 is ENHRY and CDR2 is SYGVKD in the germline V gene. The CDR3 here is CAISERTSQGGYNEQFF. CDR3 nucleotides: TGTGCCATCAGTGAGAGGACTAGCCAGGGGGGTTACAATGAGCAGTTCTTC.

The rearrangement links TRBV6-5 to TRBJ2-2; D unresolved. CDR1 MNHEY and CDR2 SVGAGI come from the germline V gene. Trimming took 4 bases from V and 0 from J, leaving 12 bases between them. The length of the CDR3 is 16 residues. The chain's CDR3 is CASSSTFSTNTGELFF. The CDR3 nucleotides read TGTGCCAGCAGTTCCACTTTTAGTACGAACACCGGGGAGCTGTTTTTT.

The V call is TRBV5-6, the J call TRBJ1-5; TRBD1 agrees at 9 bases. CDR1 SGHDT and CDR2 YYEEEE come from the germline V gene. The CDR3 consists of 15 residues. The ends lost 4 bases at V and 7 bases at J; junction bases unmatched: 9. CDR3 coding DNA: TGTGCCAGCAGCGCGGGACAGGGACGATGGCAGCCCCAGCATTTT. It encodes CASSAGQGRWQPQHF.

The chain links TRBV6-1 to TRBJ1-2, with 9 bases fitting TRBD1. The trim removed 0 bases at V and 4 bases at J, leaving 6 bases unmatched. The CDR3 consists of 16 residues. Germline CDR1 is MNHNS and CDR2 is SASEGT. The CDR3 loop reads CASSEAHRGRPYGYTF. The CDR3 DNA reads as TGTGCCAGCAGTGAAGCGCACAGGGGGCGCCCCTATGGCTACACCTTC.

The V gene is TRBV2, the J gene TRBJ1-5, with D possibly TRBD1 on 6 matching bases. Germline CDR1 reads SNHLY; CDR2 reads FYNNEI. V was pared by 8 bases and J by 3 bases, with 17 bases between. The CDR3 totals 15 residues. DNA of the CDR3: TGTGCCAGCGCTGGCGGTAACAGGGTCAATCAGCCCCAGCATTTT. Translating gives CASAGGNRVNQPQHF.

This sequence joins TRBV25-1 and TRBJ1-2; D gene unclear. The CDR3 covers 15 residues. The ends were cut back, 4 bases at V and 1 base at J, with 13 bases in the middle. Germline loops: CDR1 MGHDK, CDR2 SYGVNS. CDR3 sequence (DNA): TGTGCCAGCAGTGCCCATGTGAGCCTTAACTATGGCTACACCTTC. Translation gives CASSAHVSLNYGYTF.

In its sample, this clone was seen a few times. The V and J genes are TRBV6-4 and TRBJ1-5; no clear D. The length of the CDR3 is 13 residues. Germline loops: CDR1 MRHNA, CDR2 SNTAGT. V dropped 2 bases and J dropped 7 bases, with 9 bases sitting between them. The CDR3 DNA reads TGTGCCAGCAGTGACGAGGGAGGGCAGCCCCAGCATTTT. Its translation: CASSDEGGQPQHF.